Listed here are 32 T cell receptor beta chains from one sample, sequenced in a study of shared clonotypes between healthy human individuals. The assay was immunoSEQ multiplex PCR, and TCRdb's table has in-frame clones only and misses some. The sample has approximately 1.5 million clones; 98% are singletons. Sample: naive CD4+ T cells sorted from blood. The subset denotes: CD45RA+ positively selected. These receptors came from a man aged 30 to 39 in good health.

The chain has TRBV14 and TRBJ2-7; D possibly uses TRBD1 or TRBD2 (5 bases each). The germline CDR1 and CDR2 sequences are SGHDN and FVKESK. The CDR3 length is 13 residues. Trimming left V 1 base short and J 6 bases short, with 10 bases between. CDR3 sequence reads: CASSQGAGSEQYF. CDR3 in DNA: TGTGCCAGCAGCCAAGGGGCAGGGAGCGAGCAGTACTTC.

The chain uses TRBV15 and TRBJ2-7, with D unclear. CDR3 length: 13 amino acids. V lost 0 bases and J lost 2, with 5 bases in between. The V gene's germline CDR1 is LNHNV and CDR2 YYDKDF (reference sequence). The chain's CDR3 is CATSRDSAYEQYF. In DNA, the CDR3 is TGTGCCACCAGCAGAGATTCAGCCTACGAGCAGTACTTC.

The V call is TRBV6-1, the J call TRBJ1-2; no reliable D call. Germline V gene sequence: CDR1 MNHNS, CDR2 SASEGT. The CDR3 is 16 amino acids. The ends were cut back, 3 bases at V and 5 bases at J, with 19 bases in the middle. This CDR3 reads CASSDLLDLGRYGYTF. The CDR3, as DNA: TGTGCCAGCAGTGACCTCCTCGACCTAGGGAGATATGGCTACACCTTC.

This rearrangement joins TRBV5-4 to TRBJ2-3; D may be TRBD2 (6 bases). V was shortened by 2 bases and J by 4 bases, with 8 bases between the two germline ends. The germline V gene has CDR1 SGHNT and CDR2 YYREEE (reference sequence). The CDR3 covers 13 residues. The CDR3 bases are TGTGCCAGCAGCTTTGGAGGGGCAGATACGCAGTATTTT. Its protein product is CASSFGGADTQYF.

The J gene is TRBJ2-1, the V gene TRBV28, with TRBD1 matching 10 bases. Looked up from germline, CDR1 is MDHEN and CDR2 is SYDVKM. CDR3 length: 16 residues. Unmatched junction bases numbered 15, after V lost 8 bases and J lost 8 bases. As DNA, the CDR3 is TGTGCCAGCGAGTCTCCGGGGACAGGGGTCGTCGATGAGCAGTTCTTC. Translated, it gives CASESPGTGVVDEQFF.

This sequence joins TRBV19 and TRBJ1-5; 7 bases are shared with TRBD1. Looked up from germline, CDR1 is LNHDA and CDR2 is SQIVND (reference sequence). Trimming took 4 bases from V and 3 from J; bases not matched to a gene: 12. The length of the CDR3 is 17 residues. This CDR3 is CASSSTGTALFNQPQHF. In DNA, the CDR3 is TGTGCCAGTAGTAGCACCGGGACAGCCCTGTTCAATCAGCCCCAGCATTTT.

The V and J genes are TRBV3-1 (or the pseudogene TRBV3-2) and TRBJ2-7; D gene unclear. Deletions cut 6 bases from V and 7 bases from J, with 1 base between. This CDR3 has 8 residues. Germline CDR1 reads LGHDT; CDR2 reads YNNKEL (reference sequence). CDR3 region: CASSEQYF. CDR3 nucleotides: TGTGCCAGCAGTGAGCAGTACTTC.

The genes are TRBV10-3 and TRBJ1-5; 8 nucleotides agree with TRBD1. The germline gives CDR1 ENHRY, CDR2 SYGVKD. The CDR3 is made up of 15 amino acids. V trimming: 6 bases; J trimming: 3 bases; junction bases outside the gene matches: 7. The CDR3 DNA reads TGTGCCATCAGCGGAGGACAGGGAGACAATCAGCCCCAGCATTTT. As protein: CAISGGQGDNQPQHF.

The chain links TRBV11-2 to TRBJ1-3, with D uncertain. Between the trimmed V and J ends, which lost 5 bases and 1 base, there was a span of 9 bases. From germline, CDR1 is SGHAT and CDR2 FQNNGV. CDR3 length: 14 amino acids. The CDR3 DNA sequence: TGTGCCAGCAGCCTGGACGGATCTGGAAACACCATATATTTT. This gives the protein CASSLDGSGNTIYF.

With respect to this clone: Distinct nucleotide sequences in the sample also encode this CDR3. V usage is TRBV18 and J usage is TRBJ1-4, with D maybe TRBD1 (6 bases). The CDR3 spans 15 residues. Germline V lookup: CDR1 KGHSH, CDR2 LQKENI. V shed 0 bases and J shed 7 bases, with 12 bases lying between them. In DNA form, the CDR3 reads TGTGCCAGCTCACCACCGGGGCAGGGGAGTGAAAAACTGTTTTTT. It specifies CASSPPGQGSEKLFF. Full variable domain (remainder filled in from reference TRBV18 and TRBJ1-4): NAGVMQNPRHLVRRRGQEARLRCSPMKGHSHVYWYRQLPEEGLKFMVYLQKENIIDESGMPKERFSAEFPKEGPSILRIQQVVRGDSAAYFCASSPPGQGSEKLFFGSGTQLSVL.

The J gene is TRBJ1-2, the V gene TRBV9, with D unresolved. V shed 4 bases and J shed 3 bases, with 16 bases lying between them. Per the germline V gene, CDR1 is SGDLS and CDR2 is YYNGEE. The CDR3 is made up of 15 amino acids. CDR3 coding DNA: TGTGCCAGCAGCCCCCACACAACGCCGGACTATGGCTACACCTTC. It is translated as CASSPHTTPDYGYTF.

J is TRBJ2-5 and V is TRBV28; D is ambiguous. V gave up 7 bases and J gave up 3 bases, with 15 bases separating them. Per the germline V gene, CDR1 is MDHEN and CDR2 is SYDVKM. There are 14 residues in the CDR3. CDR3 nucleotides: TGTGCCAGCACCCCCGTTGGGGTTAAAGAGACCCAGTACTTC. Translation gives CASTPVGVKETQYF.

This chain links TRBV27 with TRBJ2-6, with TRBD1 matching 10 bases. Losses at the gene ends were 6 bases for V and 3 bases for J; bases not matched to a gene: 8. Germline lookup yields CDR1 MNHEY and CDR2 SMNVEV (reference sequence). The length of the CDR3 is 17 residues. This chain's CDR3 is CASSRPTGGRGANVLTF. The CDR3 DNA reads as TGTGCCAGCAGCCGCCCGACAGGGGGCCGTGGGGCCAACGTCCTGACTTTC. The variable domain in full, completed from reference TRBV27 and TRBJ2-6, reads EAQVTQNPRYLITVTGKKLTVTCSQNMNHEYMSWYRQDPGLGLRQIYYSMNVEVTDKGDVPEGYKVSRKEKRNFPLILESPSPNQTSLYFCASSRPTGGRGANVLTFGAGSRLTVL.

This chain links TRBV7-8 with TRBJ2-2; a weak D match, TRBD2 (5 bases). CDR3 size: 17 residues. The germline V and J ends were trimmed by 5 bases and 4 bases, with 20 bases remaining between them. Looked up from germline, CDR1 is SGHVS and CDR2 is FQNEAQ. CDR3 nucleotides: TGTGCCAGCAGCCCTAAACCGGGATCCCACGGCACCGGGGAGCTGTTTTTT. This encodes CASSPKPGSHGTGELFF. The entire variable domain, with the rest obtained from reference TRBV7-8 and TRBJ2-2, is as follows: GAGVSQSPRYKVAKRGQDVALRCDPISGHVSLFWYQQALGQGPEFLTYFQNEAQLDKSGLPSDRFFAERPEGSVSTLKIQRTQQEDSAVYLCASSPKPGSHGTGELFFGEGSRLTVL.

The chain uses TRBV5-4 and TRBJ1-3; D remains ambiguous. This CDR3 contains 13 residues. Trimming stripped 10 bases from V and 0 bases from J, with 11 bases between. Germline CDR1 reads SGHNT; CDR2 reads YYREEE (reference sequence). CDR3 region: CAGKEFSGNTIYF. The CDR3 DNA follows: TGTGCCGGAAAGGAGTTCTCTGGAAACACCATATATTTT. The entire variable domain, with the rest obtained from reference TRBV5-4 and TRBJ1-3, is as follows: ETGVTQSPTHLIKTRGQQVTLRCSSQSGHNTVSWYQQALGQGPQFIFQYYREEENGRGNFPPRFSGLQFPNYSSELNVNALELDDSALYLCAGKEFSGNTIYFGEGSWLTVV.

The CDR3 loop reads CASSYAGTGVTGELFF. The CDR3 DNA follows: TGTGCCAGCAGCTACGCCGGGACAGGGGTCACCGGGGAGCTGTTTTTT. This chain uses TRBV7-6 with TRBJ2-2, with 10 bases that match TRBD1. The V segment lost 4 bases and the J segment 4 bases; nucleotides outside the gene matches: 6. The CDR3 has 16 residues. Germline V lookup: CDR1 SGHVS, CDR2 FNYEAQ.

The chain recombines TRBV10-3 with TRBJ2-7; 7 bases align to TRBD2. The CDR3 has 14 residues. Losses at the gene ends were 3 bases for V and 0 bases for J; bases not matched to a gene: 2. The germline V gene encodes CDR1 ENHRY and CDR2 SYGVKD. CDR3 loop: CAISETSDSYEQYF. The CDR3 bases are TGTGCCATCAGTGAAACTAGCGACTCCTACGAGCAGTACTTC.

CDR3 amino acids: CASSPIGDRGHEQYF. CDR3 DNA: TGTGCCAGCTCACCTATAGGGGACAGGGGGCACGAGCAGTACTTC. The chain is built from TRBV18 and TRBJ2-7; 12 nucleotides agree with TRBD1. The CDR3 is 15 amino acids. Germline CDR1 KGHSH, CDR2 LQKENI. With 3 bases clipped from V and 5 bases from J, the junction kept 5 bases outside the gene matches.

The chain joins TRBV11-3 to TRBJ2-1; 10 bases align to TRBD2. The germline V gene encodes CDR1 SGHNT and CDR2 YENEEA. The CDR3 totals 17 residues. V dropped 1 base and J dropped 4; count of bases not matched to a gene: 7. CDR3 DNA sequence: TGTGCCAGCAGCTTAGCTAGCGGGAGCCCCTATTACAATGAGCAGTTCTTC. It encodes CASSLASGSPYYNEQFF. Complete variable domain (other parts from reference TRBV11-3 and TRBJ2-1): EAGVVQSPRYKIIEKKQPVAFWCNPISGHNTLYWYLQNLGQGPELLIRYENEEAVDDSQLPKDRFSAERLKGVDSTLKIQPAELGDSAVYLCASSLASGSPYYNEQFFGPGTRLTVL.

The chain links TRBV6-5 to TRBJ2-5; D may be TRBD2 (5 bases). Deletions cut 2 bases from V and 5 bases from J, with 9 bases between. The germline V gene encodes CDR1 MNHEY and CDR2 SVGAGI. The CDR3 totals 13 residues. The CDR3, as DNA: TGTGCCAGCAGTTACGGGAGAGGGGAGACCCAGTACTTC. Protein: CASSYGRGETQYF.

The chain recombines TRBV20-1 with TRBJ1-1; D is unclear. Trimming pared 6 bases from V and 4 bases from J, leaving 6 bases between. CDR3 length: 10 residues. CDR1 is DFQATT, CDR2 SNEGSKA, per germline (reference sequence). The CDR3 bases are TGCAGTGCGAAAATCACTGAAGCTTTCTTT. Its protein product is CSAKITEAFF.

With respect to this clone: In the same sample, other DNA sequences code for this CDR3. V and J are TRBV28 and TRBJ2-7, with no clear D. V dropped 2 bases and J dropped 6 bases, with 8 bases sitting between them. CDR1 is MDHEN and CDR2 is SYDVKM in the germline V gene. CDR3 length: 12 residues. The CDR3: CASSLPRSEQYF. DNA for the CDR3: TGTGCCAGCAGTTTACCGAGGAGCGAGCAGTACTTC. The entire variable domain, with the rest obtained from reference TRBV28 and TRBJ2-7, is as follows: DVKVTQSSRYLVKRTGEKVFLECVQDMDHENMFWYRQDPGLGLRLIYFSYDVKMKEKGDIPEGYSVSREKKERFSLILESASTNQTSMYLCASSLPRSEQYFGPGTRLTVT.

This clone occurred once. V gene TRBV19 combines with J gene TRBJ1-5; D is perhaps TRBD1 (5 bases). V lost 8 bases, J lost 2 bases, and 16 bases lay in between. The CDR3 covers 15 residues. Germline V lookup: CDR1 LNHDA, CDR2 SQIVND (reference sequence). CDR3 protein: CASGHPGRGNQPQHF. Here the CDR3 DNA reads TGTGCCAGTGGGCATCCGGGACGGGGCAATCAGCCCCAGCATTTT.

The CDR3 coding sequence is TGTGCCAGCAGCTTACACACCTTCTTATTGAACACTGAAGCTTTCTTT. Its protein product is CASSLHTFLLNTEAFF. The rearrangement uses TRBV7-2 and TRBJ1-1, with D hard to call. The ends were cut back, 2 bases at V and 0 bases at J, with 13 bases in the middle. Germline values: CDR1 SGHTA, CDR2 FQGNSA. This CDR3 region has 16 residues.

This chain joins TRBV30 and TRBJ1-5; D unresolved. Germline loops: CDR1 GTSNPN, CDR2 SVGIG (reference sequence). V lost 1 base to trimming and J lost 1 base, with 14 bases between them. CDR3 size: 16 residues. CDR3 sequence: CAWSGSVWGSNQPQHF. As DNA, the CDR3 is TGTGCCTGGAGTGGGTCCGTGTGGGGAAGCAATCAGCCCCAGCATTTT.

The DNA of the CDR3 is TGTGCCGCCTGGGACCGCTCGAACACCGGGGAGCTGTTTTTT. It yields the protein CAAWDRSNTGELFF. The chain recombines TRBV28 with TRBJ2-2; the D call may be TRBD1 or TRBD2 (5 bases each). This CDR3 region has 14 residues. With 11 bases removed from V and 0 bases from J, the gap between germline ends came to 13 bases. Germline CDR1 is MDHEN and CDR2 is SYDVKM.

The chain is built from TRBV5-1 and TRBJ2-3; D not certain. The CDR3 loop spans 15 amino acids. Germline CDR1 is SGHRS and CDR2 is YFSETQ. With 0 bases removed from V and 0 bases from J, the gap between germline ends came to 8 bases. The CDR3 nucleotides read TGCGCCAGCAGCTTGGCGGGTGAGAGCACAGATACGCAGTATTTT. It encodes CASSLAGESTDTQYF.

This clone was seen a single time. The V call is TRBV5-6, the J call TRBJ1-5, with a possible D match to TRBD1 (5 bases). CDR3 length: 13 amino acids. Trimming took off 2 bases at V and 9 bases at J, with 12 bases between the two ends. In germline, CDR1 is SGHDT, CDR2 YYEEEE. The CDR3 DNA follows: TGTGCCAGCAGCTTTTCCCCCACAGGGCCCCAGCATTTT. Amino acids: CASSFSPTGPQHF.

J is TRBJ1-2 and V is TRBV5-4, with D possibly TRBD1 on 5 matching bases. V was clipped by 5 bases and J by 2 bases, with 22 bases between them. Germline CDR1 SGHNT, CDR2 YYREEE (reference sequence). The length of the CDR3 is 17 residues. CDR3 amino acids: CASSERITPDSNYGYTF. The CDR3 nucleotides read TGTGCCAGCAGTGAGAGAATAACCCCCGACAGCAACTATGGCTACACCTTC.

The chain carries TRBV10-3 and TRBJ2-7; 9 bases map to TRBD1. V lost 6 bases, J lost 0 bases, and 3 bases stayed unmatched. This CDR3 region has 14 residues. Germline CDR1 ENHRY, CDR2 SYGVKD. CDR3 sequence reads: CAIRPDRGSYEQYF. The CDR3 DNA reads TGTGCCATCAGGCCGGACAGGGGCTCCTACGAGCAGTACTTC.

This chain links TRBV5-4 with TRBJ2-5; 8 nucleotides line up with TRBD2. Trimming took 5 bases from V and 2 from J; bases not matched to a gene: 8. Germline assignment: CDR1 SGHNT and CDR2 YYREEE (reference sequence). The CDR3 consists of 15 residues. The CDR3 spells CASRRAGAPQETQYF. CDR3 in DNA: TGTGCCAGCAGACGAGCGGGGGCGCCGCAAGAGACCCAGTACTTC.

This clone appeared once. DNA for the CDR3: TGTGCCAGCAGCTGGGACGGACTAGCGGGAATGTACGAGCAGTACTTC. As protein: CASSWDGLAGMYEQYF. V and J are TRBV5-4 and TRBJ2-7; the match to TRBD2 covers 12 bases. Germline lookup yields CDR1 SGHNT and CDR2 YYREEE (reference sequence). This CDR3 comprises 16 residues. V shed 3 bases and J 4 bases; nucleotides not matched to a gene: 8.